These T cell receptor beta chains were read from a single sample in a study of T cell responses to AZD1222 COVID-19 vaccine. TCRdb's table, derived via immunoSEQ multiplex PCR, lists solely in-frame clones and lacks some. Among about 140,000 clones listed, around nine tenths were seen once. Sequences were derived from peripheral blood, sampled on day 0 of AZD1222 vaccination. The receptors shown here come from an adult in good health. Both conserved end residues are part of each CDR3. D genes are given only for firm matches. Not every row has a clone size; where given, it reads once, few, many or a size class.

j_call d_call v_call clone_size cdr3_nt cdr3_aa
TRBJ1-5 TRBD1 TRBV7-8 - TGTGCCAGCAGCTTACCAACCGGGACAGGGGTGGGTCCCCAGCATTTT CASSLPTGTGVGPQHF
TRBJ2-1 TRBD2 TRBV6-5 - TGTGCCAGCAGGCAGGGACTAGCGGGATACAATGAGCAGTTCTTC CASRQGLAGYNEQFF
TRBJ2-5 - TRBV6-5 - TGTGCCAGCCGCTCTCTTCCGGGTTCGGGGACCCAGTACTTC CASRSLPGSGTQYF
TRBJ2-1 TRBD2 TRBV11-3 - TGTGCCAGCAGCCCCGGACTAGCGGGAGGCGATGAGCAGTTCTTC CASSPGLAGGDEQFF
TRBJ2-5 TRBD1 TRBV27 - TGTGCCAGCAGTCCCAGACCAGGGACAGGGGGAGAGACCCAGTACTTC CASSPRPGTGGETQYF
TRBJ2-1 TRBD2 TRBV15 - TGTGCCACCAGCAGAGGGTCCTCGTTTGCGGGGGGATTTATTGAGCAGTTCTTC CATSRGSSFAGGFIEQFF
TRBJ2-7 TRBD1 TRBV27 - TGTGCCAGCAGTTTGACAGGGTCCTACGAGCAGTACTTC CASSLTGSYEQYF
TRBJ1-2 - TRBV6-1 - TGTGCCAGCAGTGACCGGGAGGTCGACTATGGCTACACCTTC CASSDREVDYGYTF
TRBJ2-7 TRBD2 TRBV29-1 - TGCAGCGTTAAGGCGGGGGGCAGAAGGGACCCCGAGCAGTACTTC CSVKAGGRRDPEQYF
TRBJ2-3 - TRBV6-5 - TGTGCCAGCAGGTCCACAGATACGCAGTATTTT CASRSTDTQYF
TRBJ1-2 - TRBV2 - TGTGCCGGGCGCCGGGACACAGCCAACTATGGCTACACCTTC CAGRRDTANYGYTF
TRBJ1-6 - TRBV18 - TGTGCCAGCTCACCACTGGACACGACATCACCCCTCCACTTT CASSPLDTTSPLHF
TRBJ2-3 TRBD2 TRBV5-1 - TGCGCCAGCGGGAGCGGGGGACCCAGCACAGATACGCAGTATTTT CASGSGGPSTDTQYF
TRBJ1-6 - TRBV28 - TGTGCCAGCAGTTTATTGCAGGGGCCCTCACCCCTCCACTTT CASSLLQGPSPLHF
TRBJ2-7 TRBD1 TRBV2 - TGTGCCAGCAGTGGGTGGGACAGGGGGCAAAGCAAGTACTTC CASSGWDRGQSKYF
TRBJ2-1 - TRBV6-5 - TGTGCCAGCAGTTTTTTTGCGGATAGCTCCTACAATGAGCAGTTCTTC CASSFFADSSYNEQFF
TRBJ2-1 TRBD2 TRBV29-1 - TGCAGCGTTGGGGGGACTAGCGGGACCCCTTTGGGCAATGAGCAGTTCTTC CSVGGTSGTPLGNEQFF
TRBJ1-3 - TRBV11-2 few TGTGCCAGCAGCCCCGGGGGAGGCTCTGGAAACACCATATATTTT CASSPGGGSGNTIYF
TRBJ1-2 - TRBV7-3 - TGTGCCAGCAGCCGTGACCCGGGACGCTCTAACTATGGCTACACCTTC CASSRDPGRSNYGYTF
TRBJ2-4 TRBD1 TRBV7-8 - TGTGCCAGCAGTTCGCGGACAGGGGGCGGTGATGGGTCCAAAAACATTCAGTACTTC CASSSRTGGGDGSKNIQYF
TRBJ1-1 - TRBV7-2 - TGTGCCAGCAGCCTTAGCTTCATGAACACTGAAGCTTTCTTT CASSLSFMNTEAFF
TRBJ2-1 - TRBV19 once TGTGCCAGTAGTATGTTGCTCTACAATGAGCAGTTCTTC CASSMLLYNEQFF
TRBJ2-4 - TRBV7-9 once TGTGCCAGCAGCTTATCCCCGGGAGACATTCAGTACTTC CASSLSPGDIQYF
TRBJ1-1 - TRBV10-1 - TGCGCCAGTTTTGGGGTTTCTGAAGCTTTCTTT CASFGVSEAFF
TRBJ1-2 - TRBV2 once TGTGCCAGCAGTGACGAGGGTAACTATGGCTACACCTTC CASSDEGNYGYTF
TRBJ1-2 - TRBV29-1 - TGCAGCGTTGGGGCTAACTATGGCTACACCTTC CSVGANYGYTF
TRBJ2-7 TRBD1 TRBV12-3/TRBV12-4 - TGTGCCAGCAGGTCGGGACAGGGCAACGAGCAGTACTTC CASRSGQGNEQYF
TRBJ1-2 - TRBV29-1 few TGCAGCGTTAGGTCAGATGAATACTATGGCTACACCTTC CSVRSDEYYGYTF
TRBJ1-1 TRBD1 TRBV27 - TGTGCCAGCGCGGACAGGGGGCAAAGAGAAGCTTTCTTT CASADRGQREAFF
TRBJ1-1 TRBD1 TRBV5-1 - TGCGCCAGCAGCGCCATCCGGGACAGGCCGAACACTGAAGCTTTCTTT CASSAIRDRPNTEAFF
TRBJ2-5 TRBD2 TRBV7-2 - TGTGCCAGCAGCTACCTAGCGGGTGTAGAGACCCAGTACTTC CASSYLAGVETQYF
TRBJ1-2 - TRBV6-6 - TGTGCCAGCAGTTACGCCGACTATGGCTACACCTTC CASSYADYGYTF
TRBJ1-1 - TRBV6-4 - TGTGCCAGCAGTGCTACAGCCATCCGAGGGGCTGAAGCTTTCTTT CASSATAIRGAEAFF
TRBJ1-5 - TRBV3-1/TRBV3-2 - TGTGCCAGCAGCCCGGACTCTAATCAGCCCCAGCATTTT CASSPDSNQPQHF
TRBJ2-7 TRBD2 TRBV6-5 - TGTGCCAGCAGTTCCGGACTAGCTAAGGACTCCTACGAGCAGTACTTC CASSSGLAKDSYEQYF
TRBJ1-1 - TRBV6-5 - TGTGCCAGCTTCAGGGGAGCGGGTACTGAAGCTTTCTTT CASFRGAGTEAFF
TRBJ1-5 TRBD1 TRBV5-8 few TGTGCCAGCAGGTTGACAGGGGAAGGTCAGCCCCAGCATTTT CASRLTGEGQPQHF
TRBJ2-2 - TRBV5-1 few TGCGCCAGCAGCTCCCCGGGACGTCCCGGGGAGCTGTTTTTT CASSSPGRPGELFF
TRBJ1-1 - TRBV5-1 - TGCGCCAGCAGAACCGGGACAAGGGACACTGAAGCTTTCTTT CASRTGTRDTEAFF
TRBJ2-7 - TRBV15 - TGTGCCACCAGCAGTACACAAGCGGGCCCCTACGAGCAGTACTTC CATSSTQAGPYEQYF
TRBJ2-1 - TRBV6-5 - TGTGCCAGCACCCAAGGGACTCTCTACAATGAGCAGTTCTTC CASTQGTLYNEQFF
TRBJ1-4 - TRBV4-1 - TGCGCCAGCAGCCAAGACGGGATCCACAGGGATGGAAAACTGTTTTTT CASSQDGIHRDGKLFF
TRBJ2-1 - TRBV19 - TGTGCCAGTGGTACGCCCTCAGGGTTCGTCAATGAGCAGTTCTTC CASGTPSGFVNEQFF
TRBJ1-2 - TRBV6-1 - TGTGCCAGCAGTGAAAGGTTCTGGGTTGGCTACACCTTC CASSERFWVGYTF
TRBJ1-1 - TRBV15 - TGTGCCACCAGCAGAGATTTAGGGTGGACTGAAGCTTTCTTT CATSRDLGWTEAFF
TRBJ2-5 TRBD1 TRBV6-5 - TGTGCCAGCAGCCTAAGGGACAGCCAGGAGACCCAGTACTTC CASSLRDSQETQYF
TRBJ2-5 - TRBV2 - TGTGCCAGCAGTGTCGGGACGGCACAAGAGACCCAGTACTTC CASSVGTAQETQYF
TRBJ1-2 - TRBV5-1 - TGCGCCAGCAGCTTGGTGGATGGCTACACCTTC CASSLVDGYTF
TRBJ2-7 TRBD2 TRBV18 - TGTGCCAGCTCACCTTCTAGCGGGGTTAACTACGAGCAGTACTTC CASSPSSGVNYEQYF
TRBJ2-1 TRBD2 TRBV28 - TGTGCCAGCACCTCTCTAGCGGGAGCGCGGAGTGAGCAGTTCTTC CASTSLAGARSEQFF